This T cell receptor (beta chain) originates from a study of regulatory T cells in long-lasting Graves disease. Whole-study results and caveats: Thyroid tissue went unstudied; only peripheral blood was examined. Shared public clonotypes totalled 2,741 in persistent patients, compared with roughly 970 in new patients.

Germline V gene lookup returns CDR1 SGHRS and CDR2 YFSETQ. CDR3 length: 14 residues. Losses at the gene ends were 3 bases for V and 7 bases for J; bases not matched to a gene: 3. In its sample, this clonotype was seen many times. What it binds is not known. Both iRepertoire HTBI primers and Arm-PCR of CDR3 regions were used to build the TCR beta libraries. Each CDR3 protein is one row after TCRdb ran MiXCR on the multiplex PCR reads. The sample lists around 250,000 distinct CDR3 sequences; about 18% were seen once. Indicated time point: newly diagnosed GD, antithyroid drugs for less than 3 months. Following extraction of RNA from PBMCs, that RNA was used to make the TCR library. American Thyroid Association guidelines were used to diagnose Graves' disease. These data also featured in a second study, about T cells in Graves' hyperthyroidism and ophthalmopathy.

The material was peripheral blood mononuclear cells (PBMCs), obtained at new diagnosis, from a patient treated with antithyroid drugs. The chain couples TRBV5-1 to TRBJ1-6; 8 bases map to TRBD1. This sequence originates from a woman aged 25 to 39 with Graves disease. CDR3 residues: CASSWTGRNSPLHF. CDR3 DNA sequence: TGCGCCAGCAGCTGGACAGGGCGGAATTCACCCCTCCACTTT.